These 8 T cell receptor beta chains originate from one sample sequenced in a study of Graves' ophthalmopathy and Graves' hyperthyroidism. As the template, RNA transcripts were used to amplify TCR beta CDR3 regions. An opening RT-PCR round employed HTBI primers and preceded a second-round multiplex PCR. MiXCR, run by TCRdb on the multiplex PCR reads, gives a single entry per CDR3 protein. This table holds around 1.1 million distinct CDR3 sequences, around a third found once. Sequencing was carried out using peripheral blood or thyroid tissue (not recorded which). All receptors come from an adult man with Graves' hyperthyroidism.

The CDR3 nucleotides read TGTGCCAGCAGTTTAGCCGGGAGTTCAGGGGAGCAGTACTTC. Translation gives CASSLAGSSGEQYF. This chain links TRBV28 with TRBJ2-7; weak D call: TRBD2 (6 bases). This CDR3 contains 14 residues. Trimming left V 2 bases short and J 7 bases short, with 15 bases between. Germline V gene data show CDR1 as MDHEN and CDR2 as SYDVKM.

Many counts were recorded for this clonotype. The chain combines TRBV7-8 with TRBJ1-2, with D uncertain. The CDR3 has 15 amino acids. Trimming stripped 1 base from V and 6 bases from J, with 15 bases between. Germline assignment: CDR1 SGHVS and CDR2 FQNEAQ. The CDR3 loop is CASSLVSTRPDGYTF. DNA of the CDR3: TGTGCCAGCAGCTTAGTCTCGACCCGCCCAGATGGCTACACCTTC. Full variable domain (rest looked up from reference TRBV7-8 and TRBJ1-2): GAGVSQSPRYKVAKRGQDVALRCDPISGHVSLFWYQQALGQGPEFLTYFQNEAQLDKSGLPSDRFFAERPEGSVSTLKIQRTQQEDSAVYLCASSLVSTRPDGYTFGSGTRLTVV.

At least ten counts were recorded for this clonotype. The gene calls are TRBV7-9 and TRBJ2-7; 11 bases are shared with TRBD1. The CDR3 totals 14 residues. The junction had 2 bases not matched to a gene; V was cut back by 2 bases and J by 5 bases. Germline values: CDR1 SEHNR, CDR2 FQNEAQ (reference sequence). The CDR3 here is CASSLRTGGNEQYF. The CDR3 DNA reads TGTGCCAGCAGCTTACGGACAGGGGGCAACGAGCAGTACTTC.

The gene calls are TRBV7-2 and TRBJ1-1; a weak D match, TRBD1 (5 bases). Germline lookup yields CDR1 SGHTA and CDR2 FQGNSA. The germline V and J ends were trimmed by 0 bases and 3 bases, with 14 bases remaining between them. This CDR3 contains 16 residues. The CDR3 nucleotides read TGTGCCAGCAGCTTAGCCTTCAGGGTGGGGGACACTGAAGCTTTCTTT. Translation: CASSLAFRVGDTEAFF.

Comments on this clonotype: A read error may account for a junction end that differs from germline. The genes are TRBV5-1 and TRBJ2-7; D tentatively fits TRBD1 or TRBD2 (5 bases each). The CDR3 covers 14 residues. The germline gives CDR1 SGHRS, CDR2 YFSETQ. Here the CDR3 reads CASSRDQLSYGQYF. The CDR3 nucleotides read TGCGCCAGCAGCCGGGACCAACTGTCCTACGGGCAGTACTTC.

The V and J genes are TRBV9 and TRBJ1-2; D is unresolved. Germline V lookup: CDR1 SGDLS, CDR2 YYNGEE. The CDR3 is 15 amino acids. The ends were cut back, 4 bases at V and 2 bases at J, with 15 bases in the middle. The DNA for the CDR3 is TGTGCCAGCAGCCCCGAGTCTAAAAGGAACTATGGCTACACCTTC. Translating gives CASSPESKRNYGYTF.

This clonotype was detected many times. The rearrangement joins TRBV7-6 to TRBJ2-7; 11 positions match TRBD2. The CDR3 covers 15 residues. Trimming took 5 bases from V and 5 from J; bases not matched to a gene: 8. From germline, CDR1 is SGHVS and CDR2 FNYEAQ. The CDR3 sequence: CASSLSGRVGNEQYF. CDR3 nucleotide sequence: TGTGCCAGCAGCCTTAGCGGGAGGGTTGGAAACGAGCAGTACTTC.

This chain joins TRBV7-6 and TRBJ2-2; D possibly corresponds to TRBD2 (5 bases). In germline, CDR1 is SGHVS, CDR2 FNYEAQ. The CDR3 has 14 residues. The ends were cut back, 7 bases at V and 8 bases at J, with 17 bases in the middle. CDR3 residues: CASTPAGFNGELFF. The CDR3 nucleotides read TGTGCCAGCACTCCCGCGGGTTTTAATGGGGAGCTGTTTTTT.